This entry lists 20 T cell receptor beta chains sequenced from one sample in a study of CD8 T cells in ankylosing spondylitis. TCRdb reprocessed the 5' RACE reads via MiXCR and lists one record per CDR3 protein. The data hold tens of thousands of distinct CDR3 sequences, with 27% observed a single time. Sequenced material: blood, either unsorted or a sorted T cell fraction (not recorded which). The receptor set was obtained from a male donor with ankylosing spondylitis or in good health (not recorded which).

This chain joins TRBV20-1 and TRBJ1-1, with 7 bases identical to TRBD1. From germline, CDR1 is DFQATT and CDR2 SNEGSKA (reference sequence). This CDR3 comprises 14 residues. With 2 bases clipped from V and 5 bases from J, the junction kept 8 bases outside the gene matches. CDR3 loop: CSARPTGDWTEAFF. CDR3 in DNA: TGCAGTGCTAGACCTACAGGGGATTGGACTGAAGCTTTCTTT.

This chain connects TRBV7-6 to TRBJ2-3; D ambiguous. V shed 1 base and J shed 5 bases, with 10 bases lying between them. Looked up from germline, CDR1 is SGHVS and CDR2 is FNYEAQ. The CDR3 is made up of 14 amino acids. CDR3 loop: CASSLVARVDTQYF. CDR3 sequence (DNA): TGTGCCAGCAGCTTAGTGGCTAGGGTAGATACGCAGTATTTT.

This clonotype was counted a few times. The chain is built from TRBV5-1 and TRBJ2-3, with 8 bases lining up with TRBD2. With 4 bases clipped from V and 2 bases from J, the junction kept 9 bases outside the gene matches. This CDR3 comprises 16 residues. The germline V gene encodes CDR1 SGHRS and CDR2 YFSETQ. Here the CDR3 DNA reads TGCGCCAGCAGCGCCGGGCTGCGGGGGGACACAGATACGCAGTATTTT. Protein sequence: CASSAGLRGDTDTQYF.

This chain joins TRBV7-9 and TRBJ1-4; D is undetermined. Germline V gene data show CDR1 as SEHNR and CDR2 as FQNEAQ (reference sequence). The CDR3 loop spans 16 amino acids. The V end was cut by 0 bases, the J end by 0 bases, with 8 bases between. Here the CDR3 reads CASSLALGATNEKLFF. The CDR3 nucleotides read TGTGCCAGCAGCTTAGCGCTAGGAGCAACTAATGAAAAACTGTTTTTT.

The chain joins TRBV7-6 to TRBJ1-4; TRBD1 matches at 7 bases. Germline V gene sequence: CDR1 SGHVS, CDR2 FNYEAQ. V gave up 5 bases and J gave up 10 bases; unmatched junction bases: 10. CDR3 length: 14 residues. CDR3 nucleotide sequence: TGTGCCAGCAGCCCGACAGGGAGTCTCCGAAAACTGTTTTTT. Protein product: CASSPTGSLRKLFF.

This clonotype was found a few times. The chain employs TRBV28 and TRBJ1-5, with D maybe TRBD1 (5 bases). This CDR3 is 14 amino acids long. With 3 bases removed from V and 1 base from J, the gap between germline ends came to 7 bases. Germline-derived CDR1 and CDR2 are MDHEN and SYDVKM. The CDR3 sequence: CASSFEGSNQPQHF. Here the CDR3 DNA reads TGTGCCAGCAGTTTCGAGGGGAGCAATCAGCCCCAGCATTTT. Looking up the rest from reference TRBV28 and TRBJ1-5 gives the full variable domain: DVKVTQSSRYLVKRTGEKVFLECVQDMDHENMFWYRQDPGLGLRLIYFSYDVKMKEKGDIPEGYSVSREKKERFSLILESASTNQTSMYLCASSFEGSNQPQHFGDGTRLSIL.

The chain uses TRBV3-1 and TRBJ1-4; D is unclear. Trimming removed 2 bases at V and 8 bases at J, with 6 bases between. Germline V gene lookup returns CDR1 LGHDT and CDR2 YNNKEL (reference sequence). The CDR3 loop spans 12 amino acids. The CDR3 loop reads CASSQQKEKLFF. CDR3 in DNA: TGTGCCAGCAGCCAACAAAAGGAAAAACTGTTTTTT.

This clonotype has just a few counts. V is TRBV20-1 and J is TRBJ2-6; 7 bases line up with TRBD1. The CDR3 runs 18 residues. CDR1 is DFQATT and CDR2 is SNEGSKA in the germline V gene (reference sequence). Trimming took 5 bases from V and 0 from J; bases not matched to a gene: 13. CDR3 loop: CSAPLGGRMSSGANVLTF. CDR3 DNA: TGCAGTGCTCCGTTAGGGGGCAGGATGAGCTCTGGGGCCAACGTCCTGACTTTC.

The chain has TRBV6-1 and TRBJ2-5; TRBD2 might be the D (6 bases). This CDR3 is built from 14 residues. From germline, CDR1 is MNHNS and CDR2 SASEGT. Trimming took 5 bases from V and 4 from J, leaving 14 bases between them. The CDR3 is CASSRDSPRETQYF. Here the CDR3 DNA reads TGTGCCAGCAGTAGGGACTCCCCCAGAGAGACCCAGTACTTC.

CDR3 nucleotide sequence: TGTGCCACCAGTGGACTAGCGGGCACCGGGGAGCTGTTTTTT. It translates to CATSGLAGTGELFF. The V and J genes are TRBV24-1 and TRBJ2-2; TRBD2 aligns across 10 bases. The CDR3 covers 14 residues. Trimming removed 5 bases from V and 4 bases from J; junction bases left unmatched: 0. Germline V CDR1 and CDR2: KGHDR, SFDVKD.

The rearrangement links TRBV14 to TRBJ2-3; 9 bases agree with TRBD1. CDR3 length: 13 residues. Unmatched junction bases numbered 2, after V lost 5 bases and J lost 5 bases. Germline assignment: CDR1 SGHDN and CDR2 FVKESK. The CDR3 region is CASSNRGRDTQYF. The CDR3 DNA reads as TGTGCCAGCAGCAACAGGGGGCGAGATACGCAGTATTTT.

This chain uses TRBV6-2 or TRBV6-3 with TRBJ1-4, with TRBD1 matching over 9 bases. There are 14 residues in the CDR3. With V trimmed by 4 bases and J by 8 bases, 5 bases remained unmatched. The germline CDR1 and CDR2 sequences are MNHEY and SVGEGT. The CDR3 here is CASSSGTGPEKLFF. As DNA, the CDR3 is TGTGCCAGCAGTTCCGGGACAGGGCCCGAAAAACTGTTTTTT.

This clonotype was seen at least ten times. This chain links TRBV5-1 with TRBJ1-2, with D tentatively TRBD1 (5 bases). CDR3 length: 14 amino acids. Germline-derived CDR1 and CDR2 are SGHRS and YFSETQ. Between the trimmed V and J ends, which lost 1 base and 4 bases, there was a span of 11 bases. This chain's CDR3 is CASSLKGDGYGYTF. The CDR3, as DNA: TGCGCCAGCAGCTTGAAAGGGGATGGCTATGGCTACACCTTC.

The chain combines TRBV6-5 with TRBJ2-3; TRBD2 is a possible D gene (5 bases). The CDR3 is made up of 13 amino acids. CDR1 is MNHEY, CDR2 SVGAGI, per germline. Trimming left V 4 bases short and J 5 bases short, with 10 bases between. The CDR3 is CASSLNGKDTQYF. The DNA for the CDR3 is TGTGCCAGCAGTTTGAACGGGAAAGATACGCAGTATTTT.

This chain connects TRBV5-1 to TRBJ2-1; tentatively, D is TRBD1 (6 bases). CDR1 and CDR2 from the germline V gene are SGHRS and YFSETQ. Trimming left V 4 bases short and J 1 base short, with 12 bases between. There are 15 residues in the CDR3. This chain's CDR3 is CASSPTQGSYNEQFF. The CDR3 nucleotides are TGCGCCAGCAGCCCCACGCAGGGGTCCTACAATGAGCAGTTCTTC.

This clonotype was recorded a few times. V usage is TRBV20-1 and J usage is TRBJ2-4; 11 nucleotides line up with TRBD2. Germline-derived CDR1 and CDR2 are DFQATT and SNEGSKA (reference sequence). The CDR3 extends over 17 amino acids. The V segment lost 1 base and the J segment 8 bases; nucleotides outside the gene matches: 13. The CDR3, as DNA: TGCAGTGCTAGAGGACCGGGACTAGCGGCTCTCGCTGACATTCAGTACTTC. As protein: CSARGPGLAALADIQYF.

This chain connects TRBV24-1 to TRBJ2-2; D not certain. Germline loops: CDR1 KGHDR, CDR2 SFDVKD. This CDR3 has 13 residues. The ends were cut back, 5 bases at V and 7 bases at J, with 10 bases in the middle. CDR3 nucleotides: TGTGCCACCAGTGCTGACGGGCTCGGGGAGCTGTTTTTT. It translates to CATSADGLGELFF.

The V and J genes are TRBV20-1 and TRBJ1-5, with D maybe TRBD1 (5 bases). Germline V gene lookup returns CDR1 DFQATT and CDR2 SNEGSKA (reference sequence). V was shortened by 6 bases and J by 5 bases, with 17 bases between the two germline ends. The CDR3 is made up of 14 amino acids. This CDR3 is CSAIDSAVDQPQHF. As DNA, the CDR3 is TGCAGTGCCATTGACAGCGCTGTTGATCAGCCCCAGCATTTT.

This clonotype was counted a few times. The CDR3, as DNA: TGCGCCAGCAGCCAAGTGGCGGGAGAAGAGACCCAGTACTTC. Protein: CASSQVAGEETQYF. The chain carries TRBV4-1 and TRBJ2-5; 7 bases agree with TRBD2. The germline V gene has CDR1 MGHRA and CDR2 YSYEKL. The V gene end was trimmed by 1 base and the J gene end by 3 bases; junction bases not matched to a gene: 2. The length of the CDR3 is 14 residues.

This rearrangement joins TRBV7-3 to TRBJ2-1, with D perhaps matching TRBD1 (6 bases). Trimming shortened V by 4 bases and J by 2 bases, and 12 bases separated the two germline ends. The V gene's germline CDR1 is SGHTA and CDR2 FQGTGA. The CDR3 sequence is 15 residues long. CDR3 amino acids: CASSSTGSPYNEQFF. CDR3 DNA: TGTGCCAGCAGCTCCACAGGGTCCCCCTACAATGAGCAGTTCTTC.